This T cell receptor beta chain was obtained from a study of T cell responses to AZD1222 COVID-19 vaccine. Notes on the study in general: Females made up more of the donors, who were largely white British, and clonal diversity may have come out too low. Baseline seropositives among AZD1222 recipients totaled only five to seven. Spike was spanned by vaccine-associated CD4 TCRs, with dominance at 160-218 and 743-854.

Germline CDR1 and CDR2: SGHAT and FQNNGV. The CDR3 runs to 14 residues. The V gene lost 5 bases and the J gene lost 1 base, with 9 bases spanning the gap. Sequencing used immunoSEQ multiplex PCR; TCRdb keeps in-frame clones, though not all of them. The table shows around 78,000 clones, with roughly 88% occurring only once. Of note for this clone: Its specificity is not known.

This TCR derives from an adult who received the AZD1222 COVID-19 vaccine. The chain has TRBV11-2 and TRBJ1-3; tentatively, D is TRBD1 (5 bases). The material was peripheral blood, obtained 28 days after the second AZD1222 dose. The CDR3 is CASSGRVSGNTIYF. DNA for the CDR3: TGTGCCAGCAGCGGCAGGGTGTCTGGAAACACCATATATTTT.